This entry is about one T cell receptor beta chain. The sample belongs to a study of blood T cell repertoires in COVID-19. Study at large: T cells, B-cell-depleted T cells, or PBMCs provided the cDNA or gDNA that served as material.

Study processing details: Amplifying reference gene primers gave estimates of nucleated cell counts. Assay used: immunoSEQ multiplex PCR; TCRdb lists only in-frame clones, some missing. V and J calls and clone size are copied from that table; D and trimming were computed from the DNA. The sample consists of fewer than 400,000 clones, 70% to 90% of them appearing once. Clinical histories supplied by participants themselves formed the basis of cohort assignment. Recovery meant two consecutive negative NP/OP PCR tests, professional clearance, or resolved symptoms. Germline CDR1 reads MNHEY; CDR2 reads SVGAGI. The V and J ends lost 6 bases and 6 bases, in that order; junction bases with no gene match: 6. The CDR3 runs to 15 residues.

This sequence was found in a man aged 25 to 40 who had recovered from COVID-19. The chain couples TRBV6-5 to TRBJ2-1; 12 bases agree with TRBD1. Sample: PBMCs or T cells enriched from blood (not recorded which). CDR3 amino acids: CASSLGQGAFNEQFF. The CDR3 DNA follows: TGTGCCAGCAGCCTGGGACAGGGGGCTTTCAATGAGCAGTTCTTC.